This T cell receptor beta chain was captured in a study of T cell responses to AZD1222 COVID-19 vaccine. As for the study in general: The analysis combined second doses at about 4 or about 12 weeks.

Germline V gene lookup returns CDR1 SGHTA and CDR2 FQGTGA. The CDR3 totals 15 residues. V was pared by 5 bases and J by 4 bases, with 16 bases between. The protocol was immunoSEQ multiplex PCR, while the TCRdb copy is restricted to in-frame clones and leaves out a portion. Of about 110,000 clones in the sample, 80% to 95% were seen once. This material consisted of peripheral blood, taken on day 0 of AZD1222 vaccination. The TCR comes from an adult in good health. The chain joins TRBV7-3 to TRBJ2-3, with D perhaps TRBD1 (5 bases). CDR3 sequence: CASSPQGLLADTQYF. Here the CDR3 DNA reads TGTGCCAGCAGCCCGCAGGGTCTACTGGCAGATACGCAGTATTTT.